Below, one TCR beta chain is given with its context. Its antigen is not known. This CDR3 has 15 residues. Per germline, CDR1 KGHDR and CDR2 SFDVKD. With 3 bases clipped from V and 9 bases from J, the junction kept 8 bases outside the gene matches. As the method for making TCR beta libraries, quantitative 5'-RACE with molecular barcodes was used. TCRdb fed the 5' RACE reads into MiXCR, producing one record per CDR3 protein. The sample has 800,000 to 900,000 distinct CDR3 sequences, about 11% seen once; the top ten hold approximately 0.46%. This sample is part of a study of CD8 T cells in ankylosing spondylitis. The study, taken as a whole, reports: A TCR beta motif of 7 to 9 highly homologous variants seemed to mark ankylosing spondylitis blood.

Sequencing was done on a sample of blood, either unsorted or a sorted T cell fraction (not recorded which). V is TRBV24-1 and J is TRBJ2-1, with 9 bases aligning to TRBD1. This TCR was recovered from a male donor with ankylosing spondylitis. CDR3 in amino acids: CATSDPGTGTAEQFF. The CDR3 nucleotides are TGTGCCACCAGTGATCCCGGGACAGGGACGGCTGAGCAGTTCTTC.